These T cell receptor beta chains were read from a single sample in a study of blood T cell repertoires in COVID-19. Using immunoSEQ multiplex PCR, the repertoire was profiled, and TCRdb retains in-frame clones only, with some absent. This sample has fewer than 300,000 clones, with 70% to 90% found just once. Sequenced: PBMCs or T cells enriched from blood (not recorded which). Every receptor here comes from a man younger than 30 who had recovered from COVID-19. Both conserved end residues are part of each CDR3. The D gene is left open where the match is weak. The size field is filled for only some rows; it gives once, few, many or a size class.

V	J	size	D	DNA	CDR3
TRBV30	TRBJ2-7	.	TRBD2	TGTGCCTGGAGTCGGACTAGCGGATTATCCTACGAGCAGTACTTC	CAWSRTSGLSYEQYF
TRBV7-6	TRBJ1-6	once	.	TGTGCCAGCAGCTACGGGCAGGGGAATTCACCCCTCCACTTT	CASSYGQGNSPLHF
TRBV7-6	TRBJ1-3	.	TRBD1	TGTGCCAGCAGCTTAGGAGGACAGGGGGTTGGAAACACCATATATTTT	CASSLGGQGVGNTIYF
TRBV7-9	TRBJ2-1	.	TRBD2	TGTGCCAGCAGTCTGCTGGCTAGCGGGATCAGTGAGCAGTTCTTC	CASSLLASGISEQFF
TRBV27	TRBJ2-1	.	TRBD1	TGTGCCAGCAGTTTAAGGGACAGTTCCTACAATGAGCAGTTCTTC	CASSLRDSSYNEQFF
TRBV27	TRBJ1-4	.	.	TGTGCCAGCAGTTTCGCTTGGGGGGAGGAAAAACTGTTTTTT	CASSFAWGEEKLFF
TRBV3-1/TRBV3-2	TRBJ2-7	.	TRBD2	TGTGCCGCCCGGACTAGCGGGAGTGAGCAGTACTTC	CAARTSGSEQYF
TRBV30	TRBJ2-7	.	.	TGTGCCTGGAGTGTACACGGGGTTGACTACGAGCAGTACTTC	CAWSVHGVDYEQYF
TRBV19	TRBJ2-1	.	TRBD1	TGTGCCAGTAGTATTGTACAGGGGATCTACAATGAGCAGTTCTTC	CASSIVQGIYNEQFF
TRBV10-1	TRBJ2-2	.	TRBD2	TGCGCCAGCAGGGGCCTAGCGGGGGGTTACACCGGGGAGCTGTTTTTT	CASRGLAGGYTGELFF
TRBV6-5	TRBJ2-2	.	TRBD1	TGTGCCAGCAGTTATGGGGACAGAAACACCGGGGAGCTGTTTTTT	CASSYGDRNTGELFF
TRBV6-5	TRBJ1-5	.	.	TGTGCCAGCAGTTTGGGGGGGCAGGGTCAGCCCCAGCATTTT	CASSLGGQGQPQHF
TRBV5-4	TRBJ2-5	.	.	TGTGCCAGCGGAAGGGACTCGCAAGAGACCCAGTACTTC	CASGRDSQETQYF
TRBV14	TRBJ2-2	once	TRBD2	TGTGCCAGCAGCCAAGAGAATAGCGGGAGACGGACCGGGGAGCTGTTTTTT	CASSQENSGRRTGELFF
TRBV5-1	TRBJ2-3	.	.	TGCGCCAGCAGCCCTGGGACACCTCAGGCTACGCAGTATTTT	CASSPGTPQATQYF
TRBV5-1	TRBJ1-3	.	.	TGCGCCAGCAGCTTGGACAGGCAGAGAAACACCATATATTTT	CASSLDRQRNTIYF
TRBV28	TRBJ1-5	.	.	TGTGCCAGCGACTCAGCAGGGGTTAGCAATCAGCCCCAGCATTTT	CASDSAGVSNQPQHF
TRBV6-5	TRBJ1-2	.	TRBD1	TGTGCCAGCAGTTTACACACAGGGGGCGTCTACTATGGCTACACCTTC	CASSLHTGGVYYGYTF
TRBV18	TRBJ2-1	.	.	TGTGCCAGCTCACCCGACTCCGTCAATGAGCAGTTCTTC	CASSPDSVNEQFF
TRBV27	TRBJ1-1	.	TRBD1	TGTGCCAGCAGGGGACAGGGGAGAACTGAAGCTTTCTTT	CASRGQGRTEAFF
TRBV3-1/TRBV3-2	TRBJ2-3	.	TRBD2	TGTGCCAGCAGCCAAAAGCGGGGGAGCACAGATACGCAGTATTTT	CASSQKRGSTDTQYF
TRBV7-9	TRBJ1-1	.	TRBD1	TGTGCCAGCAGCTTGATGCAGTACAGGGGGCGAACTGAAGCTTTCTTT	CASSLMQYRGRTEAFF
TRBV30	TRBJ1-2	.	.	TGTGCCTGGACCGGTGACTTAATCGGCTACACCTTC	CAWTGDLIGYTF
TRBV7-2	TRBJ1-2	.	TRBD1	TGTGCCAGCAGCTTAGACAGGGGGTCTGGCTACACCTTC	CASSLDRGSGYTF